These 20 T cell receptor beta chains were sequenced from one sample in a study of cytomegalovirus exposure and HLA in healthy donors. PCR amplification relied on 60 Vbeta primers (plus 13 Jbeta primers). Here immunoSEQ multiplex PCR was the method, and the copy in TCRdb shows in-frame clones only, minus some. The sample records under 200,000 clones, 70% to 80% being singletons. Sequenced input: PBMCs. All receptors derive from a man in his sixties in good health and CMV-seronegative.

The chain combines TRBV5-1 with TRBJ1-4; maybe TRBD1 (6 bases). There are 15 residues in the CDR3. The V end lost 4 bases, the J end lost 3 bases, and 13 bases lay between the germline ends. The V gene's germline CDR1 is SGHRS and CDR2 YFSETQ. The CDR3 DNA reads TGCGCCAGCAGCCAGGACAGTCCGGCTAATGAAAAACTGTTTTTT. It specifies CASSQDSPANEKLFF.

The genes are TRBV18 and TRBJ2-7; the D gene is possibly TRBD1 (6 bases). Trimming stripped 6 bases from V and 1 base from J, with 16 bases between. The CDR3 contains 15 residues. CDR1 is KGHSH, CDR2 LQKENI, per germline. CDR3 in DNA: TGTGCCAGCTCGGCTCGGGACACTTTGTCCTACGAGCAGTACTTC. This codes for CASSARDTLSYEQYF.

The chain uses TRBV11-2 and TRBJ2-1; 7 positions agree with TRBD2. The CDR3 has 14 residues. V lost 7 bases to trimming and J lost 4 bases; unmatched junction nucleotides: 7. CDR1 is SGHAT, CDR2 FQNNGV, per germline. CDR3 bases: TGTGCCAGCACCCACGGGAGGAGGTACAATGAGCAGTTCTTC. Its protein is CASTHGRRYNEQFF.

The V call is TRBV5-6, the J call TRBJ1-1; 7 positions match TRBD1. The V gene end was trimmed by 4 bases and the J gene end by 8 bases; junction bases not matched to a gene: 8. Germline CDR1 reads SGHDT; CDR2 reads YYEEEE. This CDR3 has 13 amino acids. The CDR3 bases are TGTGCCAGCAGCAAATTCCGACAGGGCGAAGCTTTCTTT. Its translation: CASSKFRQGEAFF.

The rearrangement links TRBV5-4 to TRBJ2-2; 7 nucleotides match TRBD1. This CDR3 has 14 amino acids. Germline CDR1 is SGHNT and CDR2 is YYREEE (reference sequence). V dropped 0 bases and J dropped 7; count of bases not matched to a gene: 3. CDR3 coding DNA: TGTGCCAGCAGCTTGGAACAGGGGTACGGGGAGCTGTTTTTT. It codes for CASSLEQGYGELFF.

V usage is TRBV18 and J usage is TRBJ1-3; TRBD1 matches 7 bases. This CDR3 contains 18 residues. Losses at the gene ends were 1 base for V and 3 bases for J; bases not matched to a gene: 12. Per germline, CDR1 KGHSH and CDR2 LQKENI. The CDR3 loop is CASSPLNIGRGIGNTIYF. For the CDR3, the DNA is TGTGCCAGCTCACCACTAAATATCGGCAGGGGGATTGGAAACACCATATATTTT.

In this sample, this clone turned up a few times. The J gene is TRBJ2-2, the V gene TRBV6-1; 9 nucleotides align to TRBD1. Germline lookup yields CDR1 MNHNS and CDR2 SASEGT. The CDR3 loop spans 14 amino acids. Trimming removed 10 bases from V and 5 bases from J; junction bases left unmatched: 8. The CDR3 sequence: CANQDRGGTGELFF. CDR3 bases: TGTGCCAACCAGGACAGGGGAGGGACCGGGGAGCTGTTTTTT.

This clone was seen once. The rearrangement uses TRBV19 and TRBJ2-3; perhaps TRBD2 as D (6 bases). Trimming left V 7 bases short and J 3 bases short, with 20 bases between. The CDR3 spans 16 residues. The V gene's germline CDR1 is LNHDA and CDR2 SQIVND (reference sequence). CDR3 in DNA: TGTGCCAGTACCTCTGGGGGGTCTAGGACTACAGATACGCAGTATTTT. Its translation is CASTSGGSRTTDTQYF.

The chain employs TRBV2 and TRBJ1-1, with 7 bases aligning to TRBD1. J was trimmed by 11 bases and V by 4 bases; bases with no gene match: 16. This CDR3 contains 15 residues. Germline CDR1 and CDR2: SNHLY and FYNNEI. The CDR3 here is CASSGSTGRFRGAFF. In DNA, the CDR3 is TGTGCCAGCAGTGGGTCGACAGGGAGGTTTAGGGGCGCTTTCTTT. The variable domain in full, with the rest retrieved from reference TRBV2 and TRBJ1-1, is EPEVTQTPSHQVTQMGQEVILRCVPISNHLYFYWYRQILGQKVEFLVSFYNNEISEKSEIFDDQFSVERPDGSNFTLKIRSTKLEDSAMYFCASSGSTGRFRGAFFGQGTRLTVV.

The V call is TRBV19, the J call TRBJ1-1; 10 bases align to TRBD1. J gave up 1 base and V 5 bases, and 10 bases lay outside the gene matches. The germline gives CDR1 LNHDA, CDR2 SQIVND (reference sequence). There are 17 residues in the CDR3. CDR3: CASSSGDRGRGNTEAFF. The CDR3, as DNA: TGTGCCAGTAGTTCTGGGGACAGGGGAAGGGGGAACACTGAAGCTTTCTTT.

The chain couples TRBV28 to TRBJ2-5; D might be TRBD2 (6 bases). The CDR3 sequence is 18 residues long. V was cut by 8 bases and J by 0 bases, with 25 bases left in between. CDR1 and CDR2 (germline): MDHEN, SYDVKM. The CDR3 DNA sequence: TGTGCCAGCCCCCCCTCGGCTGGAGGGTGGGAAAACCAAGAGACCCAGTACTTC. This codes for CASPPSAGGWENQETQYF.

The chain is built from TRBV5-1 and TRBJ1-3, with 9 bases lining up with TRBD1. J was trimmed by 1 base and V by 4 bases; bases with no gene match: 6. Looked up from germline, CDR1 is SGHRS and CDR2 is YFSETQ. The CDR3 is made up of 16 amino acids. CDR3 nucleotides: TGCGCCAGCAGCCTCGGGACAGGGAAGTCTGGAAACACCATATATTTT. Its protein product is CASSLGTGKSGNTIYF.

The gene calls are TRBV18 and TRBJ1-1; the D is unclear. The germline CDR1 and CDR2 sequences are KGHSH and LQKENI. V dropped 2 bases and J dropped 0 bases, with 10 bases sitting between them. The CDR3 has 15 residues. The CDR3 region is CASSPLREMNTEAFF. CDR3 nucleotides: TGTGCCAGCTCACCATTGCGAGAAATGAACACTGAAGCTTTCTTT.

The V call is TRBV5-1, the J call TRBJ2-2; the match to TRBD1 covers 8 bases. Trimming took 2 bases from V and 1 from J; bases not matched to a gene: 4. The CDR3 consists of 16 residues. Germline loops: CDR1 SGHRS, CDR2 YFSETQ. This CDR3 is CASSFAGQGNTGELFF. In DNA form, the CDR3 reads TGCGCCAGCAGCTTTGCAGGACAGGGGAACACCGGGGAGCTGTTTTTT.

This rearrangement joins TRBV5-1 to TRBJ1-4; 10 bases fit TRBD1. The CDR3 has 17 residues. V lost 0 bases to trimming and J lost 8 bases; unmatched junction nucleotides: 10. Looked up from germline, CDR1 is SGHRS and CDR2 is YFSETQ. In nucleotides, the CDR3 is TGCGCCAGCAGCTTGGCCGCGACAGGGGGCTTAGGAGAAAAACTGTTTTTT. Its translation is CASSLAATGGLGEKLFF. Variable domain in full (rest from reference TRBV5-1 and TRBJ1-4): KAGVTQTPRYLIKTRGQQVTLSCSPISGHRSVSWYQQTPGQGLQFLFEYFSETQRNKGNFPGRFSGRQFSNSRSEMNVSTLELGDSALYLCASSLAATGGLGEKLFFGSGTQLSVL.

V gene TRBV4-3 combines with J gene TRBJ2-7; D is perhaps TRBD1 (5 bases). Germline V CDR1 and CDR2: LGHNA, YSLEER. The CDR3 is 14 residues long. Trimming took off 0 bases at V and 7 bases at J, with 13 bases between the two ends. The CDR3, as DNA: TGCGCCAGCAGCCAAGATAAGGGGCAAGGGGAGCAGTACTTC. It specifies CASSQDKGQGEQYF.

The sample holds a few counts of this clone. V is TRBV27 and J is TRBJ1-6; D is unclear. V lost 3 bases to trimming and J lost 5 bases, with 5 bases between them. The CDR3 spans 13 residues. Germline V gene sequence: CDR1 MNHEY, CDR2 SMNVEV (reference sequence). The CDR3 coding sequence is TGTGCCAGCAGTTTTGTCGATAATTCACCCCTCCACTTT. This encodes CASSFVDNSPLHF.

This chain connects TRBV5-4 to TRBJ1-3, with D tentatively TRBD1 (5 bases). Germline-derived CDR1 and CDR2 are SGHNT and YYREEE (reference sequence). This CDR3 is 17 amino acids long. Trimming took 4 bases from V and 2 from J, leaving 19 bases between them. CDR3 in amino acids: CASSPEGVGPAGNTIYF. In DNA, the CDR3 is TGTGCCAGCAGCCCGGAAGGGGTCGGCCCCGCTGGAAACACCATATATTTT.

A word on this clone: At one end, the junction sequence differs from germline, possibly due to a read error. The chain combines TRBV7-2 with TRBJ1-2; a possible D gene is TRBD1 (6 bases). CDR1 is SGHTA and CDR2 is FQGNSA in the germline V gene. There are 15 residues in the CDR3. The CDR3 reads CASSKGGGTNYGYPF. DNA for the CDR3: TGTGCCAGCAGCAAGGGGGGGGGTACTAACTATGGCTACCCCTTC.

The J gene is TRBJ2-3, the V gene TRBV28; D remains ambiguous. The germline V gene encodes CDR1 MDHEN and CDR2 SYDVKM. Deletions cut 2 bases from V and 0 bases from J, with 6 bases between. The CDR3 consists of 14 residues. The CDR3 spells CASSLSLSTDTQYF. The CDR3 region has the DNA TGTGCCAGCAGTTTAAGTCTAAGCACAGATACGCAGTATTTT.